This T cell receptor (beta chain) is from a study of beta chain features in type 1 diabetes. Study in general: Sorted cells examined across all samples numbered approximately 100 million. Study-wide results and caveats: TCRB CDR3s from Type 1 diabetes patients were moderately but significantly shorter in all four CD4+ subsets.

In regard to this clone: Its antigen is undetermined.

Trimming cost V 3 bases and J 1 base, with 16 bases left between them. This CDR3 spans 17 amino acids. CDR1 and CDR2 (germline): MDHEN, SYDVKM. Reverse transcription of all isolated RNA meant that expressed TCRB transcripts were sequenced. Sequencing was performed with immunoSEQ multiplex PCR; in TCRdb, only in-frame clones are kept and a portion is missing. This table has 140,000 to 150,000 clones, more than 10% appearing once. Sequencing was carried out using central memory CD4+ T cells from blood. The rearrangement uses TRBV28 and TRBJ1-5; D is perhaps TRBD1 (5 bases). The clonotype was recovered from a man younger than 30 with type 1 diabetes. The CDR3 DNA sequence: TGTGCCAGCAGTTTCCGGGGCCCTTCCAGGAGCAATCAGCCCCAGCATTTT. Protein sequence: CASSFRGPSRSNQPQHF.